This T cell receptor (beta chain) was captured in a study of graft-versus-host responses after intestinal transplantation. Across the whole study: Recipients obtained multivisceral, liver-intestinal, or isolated intestinal transplants. Uniformly, recipients were administered anti-thymocyte globulin induction with subsequent tacrolimus and steroids for roughly three years.

Study outcomes and limitations: Recipient marrow held GvH clones, some first seen in ileum or blood.

The CDR3 has 14 amino acids. Per the germline V gene, CDR1 is SGHVS and CDR2 is FQNEAQ. Between the trimmed V and J ends, which lost 1 base and 4 bases, there was a span of 10 bases. As regards this clone: Its antigen remains unidentified.

The data were produced by immunoSEQ multiplex PCR, yet TCRdb's version contains in-frame clones alone and is incomplete. The data show over 65,000 clones, less than 95% seen once. The clonotype comes from a human donor who was the organ donor for an intestinal transplant. The chain uses TRBV7-8 and TRBJ1-2; D uncertain. The sequencing used unstimulated CD8+ T cells sorted from spleen or lymph node cells, collected before transplant. CDR3 coding DNA: TGTGCCAGCAGCTTAGTTCCATTAGGCTATGGCTACACCTTC. This sequence encodes CASSLVPLGYGYTF. The full variable domain, rest sourced from reference TRBV7-8 and TRBJ1-2, is GAGVSQSPRYKVAKRGQDVALRCDPISGHVSLFWYQQALGQGPEFLTYFQNEAQLDKSGLPSDRFFAERPEGSVSTLKIQRTQQEDSAVYLCASSLVPLGYGYTFGSGTRLTVV.